Described below is a single T cell receptor beta chain sequence and its context. Generated by immunoSEQ multiplex PCR, the TCRdb table keeps only in-frame clones and is missing some. The data show approximately 45,000 clones, with over 60% seen just once and about a fifth held by the top ten. The CDR3 sequence is 13 residues long. CDR1 and CDR2 from the germline V gene are MNHNY and SVGAGI (reference sequence). V gave up 6 bases and J gave up 7 bases, with 15 bases separating them. This sample was included in a study of cytotoxic CD8 clonotypes in ibrutinib-treated CLL. Study background: Partial responses totalled about 25 and complete responses 2; after median approximately 62 months, about 14 remained remitted and approximately twelve progressed.

The chain is built from TRBV6-6 and TRBJ1-2; no clear D. This TCR was sampled from a human donor with chronic lymphocytic leukemia. The specimen was PBMCs, collected after 24 months of ibrutinib treatment. CDR3 amino acids: CASRDPPRSGYTF. DNA of the CDR3: TGTGCCAGCAGGGACCCGCCGAGGAGTGGCTACACCTTC.